The 28 T cell receptor beta chains below all came from one sample that was sequenced in a study of beta chain features in type 1 diabetes (dated by TCRdb to the late 2010s). Receptors were amplified or captured by the immunoSEQ multiplex PCR assay. All of the isolated RNA was reverse transcribed with the High Capacity cDNA Reverse Transcription Kit, so expressed TCRB transcripts were sequenced. TCRdb carries this immuneACCESS record with in-frame sequences only. Its versions omit some clonotypes, under half of them owing to an unresolved V gene in the studies checked, with the rest unexplained. The sample has around 340,000 clones on record, 8% of them singletons. Around 0.44% of the sample goes to the ten largest clones. The sample taken for sequencing was central memory CD4+ T cells from blood. These receptors originate from a woman aged 18-29 years in good health.

This clone occurred a few times. The rearrangement links TRBV2 to TRBJ1-2, with 9 nucleotides matching TRBD1. V was pared by 8 bases and J by 4 bases, with 5 bases of the junction left unmatched. This CDR3 region has 13 residues. Germline V gene data show CDR1 as SNHLY and CDR2 as FYNNEI. CDR3 in DNA: TGTGCCAGCTCGGGACAGGGAGGCTATGGCTACACCTTC. It specifies CASSGQGGYGYTF.

A note on this clone: The germline gene is not matched at one end of the junction; a read error may be the cause. The genes are TRBV6-1 and TRBJ2-1; D is perhaps TRBD1 (6 bases). The CDR3 has 13 amino acids. Germline CDR1 and CDR2: MNHNS and SASEGT. The CDR3 region has the DNA TGTGCCATCAGTCTTCAGGGGCGGGATGAGCAGTTCTTC. This translates into CAISLQGRDEQFF.

This clone was detected only a few times. The chain links TRBV7-9 to TRBJ1-2; 8 nucleotides agree with TRBD1. CDR1 is SEHNR and CDR2 is FQNEAQ in the germline V gene (reference sequence). There are 18 residues in the CDR3. Losses at the gene ends were 4 bases for V and 0 bases for J; bases not matched to a gene: 13. CDR3 residues: CASSSIRDRTLPNYGYTF. The CDR3 DNA reads TGTGCCAGCAGCTCAATCCGGGACAGGACTCTACCTAACTATGGCTACACCTTC.

This clone was observed once. Different DNA sequences within this sample yield the same CDR3. The V gene is TRBV15, the J gene TRBJ1-2; D is ambiguous. The CDR3 has 12 amino acids. The V and J ends lost 0 bases and 4 bases respectively, with 3 bases between them. CDR1 is LNHNV, CDR2 YYDKDF, per germline (reference sequence). The CDR3 sequence: CATSRDTYGYTF. The CDR3 region has the DNA TGTGCCACCAGCAGAGATACCTATGGCTACACCTTC.

The gene calls are TRBV2 and TRBJ2-2, with 10 bases fitting TRBD1. Trimming at V came to 7 bases and at J to 7 bases, leaving 3 bases not matched to a gene. Germline loops: CDR1 SNHLY, CDR2 FYNNEI. The CDR3 contains 13 residues. The CDR3 DNA sequence: TGTGCCAGCACGGGACAGGGGATCGGGGAGCTGTTTTTT. Encoded protein: CASTGQGIGELFF. Using reference TRBV2 and TRBJ2-2 for the parts outside the CDR3, the full variable domain is EPEVTQTPSHQVTQMGQEVILRCVPISNHLYFYWYRQILGQKVEFLVSFYNNEISEKSEIFDDQFSVERPDGSNFTLKIRSTKLEDSAMYFCASTGQGIGELFFGEGSRLTVL.

This clone was counted between two and nine times. This sequence may be a read error, since a much larger clone differs from it by one base. V usage is TRBV7-9 and J usage is TRBJ2-2, with D unclear. The CDR3 sequence is 12 residues long. The V gene's germline CDR1 is SEHNR and CDR2 FQNEAQ (reference sequence). Deletions cut 5 bases from V and 2 bases from J, with 3 bases between. CDR3 DNA: TGTGCCAGCAGCATTAACACCGGGGAGCTGTTTTTT. Residues: CASSINTGELFF.

This clone has just a few counts. The gene calls are TRBV4-2 and TRBJ2-4; D not resolved. V dropped 0 bases and J dropped 4 bases, with 13 bases sitting between them. The CDR3 is 16 amino acids. CDR1 and CDR2 from the germline V gene are LGHNA and YNFKEQ. CDR3 loop: CASSQESTTQKNIQYF. The CDR3 DNA reads TGTGCCAGCAGCCAAGAATCTACTACCCAGAAAAACATTCAGTACTTC.

This clone was found a few times. The chain employs TRBV7-2 and TRBJ2-7; D possibly corresponds to TRBD1 (6 bases). Germline lookup yields CDR1 SGHTA and CDR2 FQGNSA. The V gene lost 3 bases and the J gene lost 7 bases, with 13 bases spanning the gap. The CDR3 is made up of 13 amino acids. The CDR3 loop is CASSFGGRLEQYF. The CDR3 DNA follows: TGTGCCAGCAGCTTTGGGGGCAGATTGGAGCAGTACTTC.

V and J are TRBV6-1 and TRBJ1-4; D is ambiguous. The CDR3 is 10 amino acids. CDR1 and CDR2 (germline): MNHNS, SASEGT. V shed 6 bases and J shed 6 bases, with 2 bases lying between them. CDR3 region: CASRDEKLFF. CDR3 nucleotides: TGTGCCAGCAGAGATGAAAAACTGTTTTTT.

This clone turned up a few times. This chain connects TRBV7-2 to TRBJ1-2; D may be TRBD1 (6 bases). This CDR3 has 16 amino acids. CDR1 is SGHTA and CDR2 is FQGNSA in the germline V gene. The V and J ends lost 5 bases and 4 bases respectively, with 20 bases between them. The chain's CDR3 is CASSQSGWGTLYGYTF. The CDR3, as DNA: TGTGCCAGCAGCCAAAGCGGCTGGGGGACACTCTATGGCTACACCTTC.

In this sample, this clone turned up a few times. The chain is built from TRBV7-6 and TRBJ2-5; D is unclear. The germline gives CDR1 SGHVS, CDR2 FNYEAQ. The CDR3 runs to 11 residues. V gave up 8 bases and J gave up 9 bases, with 13 bases separating them. The chain's CDR3 is CASSVGTSQYF. The CDR3 bases are TGTGCCAGCTCAGTTGGTACGTCCCAGTACTTC.

This clone was counted only a few times. V usage is TRBV6-5 and J usage is TRBJ2-1; D perhaps matches TRBD2 (5 bases). CDR1 and CDR2 (germline): MNHEY, SVGAGI. V shed 7 bases and J shed 4 bases, with 11 bases lying between them. The CDR3 contains 13 residues. The CDR3 DNA reads TGTGCCAGCATGCTTCGGGGTTACAATGAGCAGTTCTTC. It translates to CASMLRGYNEQFF.

The V and J genes are TRBV18 and TRBJ2-5; 8 bases align to TRBD2. The CDR3 is 13 amino acids. Germline CDR1 reads KGHSH; CDR2 reads LQKENI. The V gene end was trimmed by 4 bases and the J gene end by 5 bases; junction bases not matched to a gene: 3. CDR3 coding DNA: TGTGCCAGCTCACGTAGCGGGATTGAGACCCAGTACTTC. Translating it yields CASSRSGIETQYF.

Written as DNA, the CDR3 is TGTGCCAGTTCAGTTCGATTGGCGGACAATGAGCAGTTCTTC. Translating it yields CASSVRLADNEQFF. The chain carries TRBV7-8 and TRBJ2-1; D unresolved. The CDR3 is 14 residues long. V lost 9 bases, J lost 5 bases, and 17 bases lay in between. Germline V CDR1 and CDR2: SGHVS, FQNEAQ.

This clone was seen more than once but under ten times. This chain links TRBV14 with TRBJ2-1; D gene uncertain. V was trimmed by 4 bases and J by 0 bases, leaving 13 bases between them. CDR1 and CDR2 (germline): SGHDN, FVKESK. The CDR3 has 16 residues. CDR3 in amino acids: CASSPFYPSSYNEQFF. CDR3 sequence (DNA): TGTGCCAGCAGCCCTTTCTACCCAAGCTCCTACAATGAGCAGTTCTTC.

The chain links TRBV7-9 to TRBJ1-2; D is unclear. From germline, CDR1 is SEHNR and CDR2 FQNEAQ (reference sequence). V lost 1 base and J lost 3, with 12 bases in between. This CDR3 has 15 amino acids. CDR3 loop: CASSLGSPLDYGYTF. The CDR3 nucleotides read TGTGCCAGCAGCTTAGGTTCCCCTCTCGACTATGGCTACACCTTC. The whole variable domain, filled in from reference TRBV7-9 and TRBJ1-2, reads DTGVSQNPRHKITKRGQNVTFRCDPISEHNRLYWYRQTLGQGPEFLTYFQNEAQLEKSRLLSDRFSAERPKGSFSTLEIQRTEQGDSAMYLCASSLGSPLDYGYTFGSGTRLTVV.

The table lists this clone with a few counts. V and J are TRBV7-6 and TRBJ2-1; D is possibly TRBD1 (5 bases). Germline CDR1 is SGHVS and CDR2 is FNYEAQ. V lost 4 bases and J 9 bases, leaving 10 bases between the germline ends. The CDR3 is made up of 12 amino acids. The CDR3 nucleotides are TGTGCCAGCAGCTGGACAAGTGGTGAGCAGTTCTTC. Amino acids: CASSWTSGEQFF.

The V gene is TRBV28, the J gene TRBJ1-5; D gene unclear. The CDR3 is made up of 13 amino acids. V was cut by 4 bases and J by 6 bases, with 10 bases left in between. The germline gives CDR1 MDHEN, CDR2 SYDVKM. The CDR3 spells CASSYELGQPQHF. CDR3 in DNA: TGTGCCAGCAGTTACGAACTGGGTCAGCCCCAGCATTTT. The full variable domain, rest sourced from reference TRBV28 and TRBJ1-5, is DVKVTQSSRYLVKRTGEKVFLECVQDMDHENMFWYRQDPGLGLRLIYFSYDVKMKEKGDIPEGYSVSREKKERFSLILESASTNQTSMYLCASSYELGQPQHFGDGTRLSIL.

The chain combines TRBV11-2 with TRBJ2-3; a weak D match, TRBD2 (5 bases). The V end was cut by 1 base, the J end by 2 bases, with 10 bases between. The germline CDR1 and CDR2 sequences are SGHAT and FQNNGV. The CDR3 sequence is 15 residues long. CDR3: CASSLGADLTDTQYF. The CDR3 DNA follows: TGTGCCAGCAGCTTAGGAGCGGACCTCACAGATACGCAGTATTTT.

This clone was seen only once. The same CDR3 also results from other DNA sequences found in this sample. The V call is TRBV4-2, the J call TRBJ2-1; no reliable D call. CDR3 length: 13 amino acids. V lost 2 bases and J 5 bases, leaving 7 bases between the germline ends. The germline V gene encodes CDR1 LGHNA and CDR2 YNFKEQ. The CDR3 sequence is CASSQYRDNEQFF. In nucleotides, the CDR3 is TGTGCCAGCAGCCAATATAGGGACAATGAGCAGTTCTTC.

The J gene is TRBJ1-5, the V gene TRBV6-6; TRBD1 is a possible D gene (5 bases). Germline CDR1 MNHNY, CDR2 SVGAGI (reference sequence). The CDR3 covers 13 residues. Trimming took 6 bases from V and 6 from J, leaving 12 bases between them. Written as DNA, the CDR3 is TGTGCCAGCAGGTTGACAGTGGCTCAGCCCCAGCATTTT. Its translation is CASRLTVAQPQHF.

At least ten counts were recorded for this clone. This sequence joins TRBV5-1 and TRBJ2-4; no reliable D call. V was trimmed by 0 bases and J by 8 bases, leaving 12 bases between them. This CDR3 region has 14 residues. The V gene's germline CDR1 is SGHRS and CDR2 YFSETQ. The CDR3 spells CASSLDDPRDIQYF. CDR3 nucleotides: TGCGCCAGCAGCTTGGACGACCCCAGAGACATTCAGTACTTC.

This clone has a handful of counts. The chain is built from TRBV7-8 and TRBJ2-1, with D perhaps assigned TRBD1 or TRBD2 (6 bases each). This CDR3 is 15 amino acids long. V lost 5 bases and J lost 10, with 21 bases in between. The germline gives CDR1 SGHVS, CDR2 FQNEAQ. The CDR3 loop reads CASSPTGASESEQFF. CDR3 nucleotides: TGTGCCAGCAGCCCCACGGGGGCTAGCGAATCGGAGCAGTTCTTC.

This clone showed up just a few times. The V call is TRBV28, the J call TRBJ1-6, with D possibly being TRBD1 (5 bases). Trimming stripped 6 bases from V and 8 bases from J, with 17 bases between. The CDR3 contains 15 residues. Germline V gives CDR1 MDHEN, CDR2 SYDVKM. CDR3 residues: CASRLAGSLDSPLHF. The CDR3 nucleotides are TGTGCCAGCAGACTTGCAGGGAGCCTGGATTCACCCCTCCACTTT.

This chain joins TRBV5-1 and TRBJ2-6, with 7 nucleotides matching TRBD1. The CDR3 sequence is 15 residues long. Germline V gene lookup returns CDR1 SGHRS and CDR2 YFSETQ. V was clipped by 4 bases and J by 2 bases; unmatched bases: 3. The CDR3 region has the DNA TGCGCCAGCAGCCCAGGGACAGCTGGGGCCAACGTCCTGACTTTC. Its translation is CASSPGTAGANVLTF.

The J gene is TRBJ2-1, the V gene TRBV7-2; 10 nucleotides agree with TRBD1. V lost 5 bases, J lost 8 bases, and 6 bases stayed unmatched. The CDR3 is made up of 14 amino acids. From germline, CDR1 is SGHTA and CDR2 FQGNSA. The CDR3 here is CASSPWDRGDEQFF. DNA for the CDR3: TGTGCCAGCAGCCCCTGGGACAGGGGTGATGAGCAGTTCTTC.

At least ten counts were recorded for this clone. The chain is built from TRBV9 and TRBJ2-1; 9 nucleotides align to TRBD1. V trimming: 6 bases; J trimming: 5 bases; junction bases outside the gene matches: 6. The CDR3 consists of 14 residues. CDR1 SGDLS and CDR2 YYNGEE come from the germline V gene. The CDR3 DNA follows: TGTGCCAGCAATCGGGACAGGGAGAACAATGAGCAGTTCTTC. Translated, it gives CASNRDRENNEQFF.

This chain links TRBV19 with TRBJ2-2, with 12 bases identical to TRBD2. V was clipped by 5 bases and J by 4 bases; unmatched bases: 8. The CDR3 loop spans 17 amino acids. Germline V gene sequence: CDR1 LNHDA, CDR2 SQIVND (reference sequence). In nucleotides, the CDR3 is TGTGCCAGTAGTGTACTAGCGGGAGGAGGGAGCACCGGGGAGCTGTTTTTT. This encodes CASSVLAGGGSTGELFF.